This is a list of T cell receptor beta chains from one sample in a study of blood T cell repertoires in COVID-19. TCRdb's copy holds only in-frame clones and misses some; the assay was immunoSEQ multiplex PCR. Of about 240,000 clones in the sample, more than 75% were seen once. The sample taken for sequencing was PBMCs or T cells enriched from blood (not recorded which). These receptors were collected from a woman aged 40 to 49 with acute COVID-19. The CDR3 runs from the conserved cysteine through the conserved F or W.

j_call: TRBJ1-1
v_call: TRBV27
cdr3_aa: CASSPVDRLYTEAFF

j_call: TRBJ2-7
v_call: TRBV30
cdr3_aa: CAWSGVGTGGYEQYF

j_call: TRBJ2-7
v_call: TRBV30
cdr3_aa: CAWTQPGGLSSYEQYF

j_call: TRBJ2-5
v_call: TRBV7-6
cdr3_aa: CASSLVAGGGQETQYF

j_call: TRBJ2-7
v_call: TRBV11-1
cdr3_aa: CASSGQTSGRAGEQYF

j_call: TRBJ2-5
v_call: TRBV6-1
cdr3_aa: CASSELQGGETQYF

j_call: TRBJ2-7
v_call: TRBV14
cdr3_aa: CASSQVLAGEQYF

j_call: TRBJ1-1
v_call: TRBV10-3
cdr3_aa: CAISESSLAFF

j_call: TRBJ1-2
v_call: TRBV28
cdr3_aa: CASTWGEGYTF

j_call: TRBJ1-5
v_call: TRBV28
cdr3_aa: CASREEQGYQPQHF

j_call: TRBJ2-5
v_call: TRBV7-9
cdr3_aa: CASTPAGGQETQYF